A selection of T cell receptor beta chains follows, all from one sample in a study of post-analysis software for immune sequencing data. Using its own MiXCR run on the PCR reads, TCRdb lists one record per CDR3 protein. The table records roughly 870,000 distinct CDR3 sequences, about 57% of them present only once. The sequenced sample was blood. The receptors shown here come from a girl between 10 and 17 years old with multiple sclerosis. The CDR3 runs from the conserved cysteine through the conserved F or W. Each record gives: clone size, D gene, J gene, V gene, CDR3 DNA, CDR3 protein. A D gene is named only where the DNA matches it firmly. Clone size is stated in some rows and not others, as once, few, many or a class when expanded.

. | TRBD1 | TRBJ1-1 | TRBV7-8 | TGTGCCAGCAGCCGCCTCGGGACAGGGGGGATGAACACTGAAGCTTTCTTT | CASSRLGTGGMNTEAFF
. | TRBD1 | TRBJ1-4 | TRBV7-2 | TGTGCCAGCAGCTTAGTATTGGGACAGGGGGCTGAAAAACTGTTTTTT | CASSLVLGQGAEKLFF
. | . | TRBJ2-5 | TRBV7-9 | TGTGCCAGCAGCTTAAGGCAGGAAGAGACCCAGTACTTC | CASSLRQEETQYF
. | TRBD1 | TRBJ1-2 | TRBV13 | TGTGCCAGCGGTCGAGGGGGCGAACATGGCTACACCTTC | CASGRGGEHGYTF
. | . | TRBJ1-5 | TRBV6-6 | TGTGCCAGCAGTTACTCGGCAGGCCCCGAGAGCAATCAGCCCCAGCATTTT | CASSYSAGPESNQPQHF
. | TRBD2 | TRBJ2-3 | TRBV20-1 | TGCAGTGCTAGAGCCCCCGGGACTAACACAGATACGCAGTATTTT | CSARAPGTNTDTQYF
once | . | TRBJ2-3 | TRBV7-6 | TGTGCCAGCAGCCAGAGCACAGATACGCCGTATTTT | CASSQSTDTPYF
. | TRBD2 | TRBJ2-7 | TRBV12-3/TRBV12-4 | TGTGCCAGCAGTTTAATTCTGCTAGCGGGGGCCCCCTACAATGAGCAGTACTTC | CASSLILLAGAPYNEQYF
. | . | TRBJ1-1 | TRBV29-1 | TGCAGCGCTCTTAGTGGAGGGGGGACTGAAGCTTTCTTT | CSALSGGGTEAFF
. | . | TRBJ2-3 | TRBV20-1 | TGCAGTGCTAGTTTAGCAGATACGCAGTATTTT | CSASLADTQYF
. | . | TRBJ2-7 | TRBV12-3/TRBV12-4 | TGTGCCAGCAGTCAGACCCTCCCCGAGCAGTACTTC | CASSQTLPEQYF
. | TRBD2 | TRBJ2-7 | TRBV4-1 | TGCGCCAGCAGCCAAGAACCGCTAGCGGTTTCCTACGAGCAGTACTTC | CASSQEPLAVSYEQYF
. | . | TRBJ2-7 | TRBV15 | TGTGCCACCAGCAGAGTCACCGGGGCCCTACCCTCCTACGAGCAGTACTTC | CATSRVTGALPSYEQYF
. | . | TRBJ2-3 | TRBV5-1 | TGCGCCAGCAGCTTGGGCGACGGACGAGATACGCAGTATTTT | CASSLGDGRDTQYF
few | TRBD2 | TRBJ2-1 | TRBV12-3/TRBV12-4 | TGTGCCAGCACTAGCGGTAGCTCCTACAATGAGCAGTTCTTC | CASTSGSSYNEQFF
. | TRBD1 | TRBJ2-7 | TRBV7-2 | TGTGCCAGCAGCTTAGCGGGGGACAGGGGTACCCGCGAGCAGTACTTC | CASSLAGDRGTREQYF
few | . | TRBJ2-3 | TRBV11-2 | TGTGCCAGCAGCTTAACGGGGGTGAGCACAGATACGCAGTATTTT | CASSLTGVSTDTQYF
few | TRBD1 | TRBJ1-2 | TRBV10-3 | TGTGCCATCAGTGAGTCCGGACAGGGCTCTTCCAACTATGGCTACACCTTC | CAISESGQGSSNYGYTF
few | . | TRBJ2-1 | TRBV12-3/TRBV12-4 | TGTGCCAGCAGCGGTGGGCCGAATGAGCAGTTCTTC | CASSGGPNEQFF
. | TRBD2 | TRBJ2-1 | TRBV5-1 | TGCGCCAGTAGCTTGGAACGGCTAGCGGGAAGAGAGCAGTTCTTC | CASSLERLAGREQFF
. | . | TRBJ2-3 | TRBV7-9 | TGTGCCAGCAGACAGGAGGGGGCCCAGCGGGGGTCGGCAGATACGCAGTATTTT | CASRQEGAQRGSADTQYF
many | TRBD2 | TRBJ2-7 | TRBV4-2 | TGTGCCAGCAGCCAAGATCGGGGTAGCGGGAGTATTCTAAATTTGGAGCAGTACTTC | CASSQDRGSGSILNLEQYF
. | TRBD2 | TRBJ2-1 | TRBV10-3 | TGTGCCATCAGTGAGTCCAGTAGCGGGGGGGGAATCGATGAGCAGTTCTTC | CAISESSSGGGIDEQFF
. | TRBD2 | TRBJ2-7 | TRBV20-1 | TGCAGTGCCATTCGCCTCGGGGTAGCGGGAGATCCCTACGAGCAGTACTTC | CSAIRLGVAGDPYEQYF
. | . | TRBJ1-2 | TRBV3-1 | TGTGCCAGCAGACAGGGTCCTACCTATGGCTACACCTTC | CASRQGPTYGYTF
. | TRBD2 | TRBJ2-1 | TRBV7-9 | TGTGCCAGCAGCACCCGGCTAGCGGGAGGTGGGGAGCAGTTCTTC | CASSTRLAGGGEQFF
. | . | TRBJ1-6 | TRBV9 | TGTGCCAGCAGCGTATCTCAGGGCTATAATTCACCCCTCCACTTT | CASSVSQGYNSPLHF
. | TRBD1 | TRBJ2-2 | TRBV5-1 | TGCGCCAGCAGCCGATTCCAGGGGGACACCGGGGAGCTGTTTTTT | CASSRFQGDTGELFF
. | . | TRBJ2-3 | TRBV30 | TGTGCCTGGAGTGTACAAGCGGTCAGCACAGATACGCAGTATTTT | CAWSVQAVSTDTQYF
few | . | TRBJ2-7 | TRBV27 | TGTGCCAGCAGTTTACTGGGACCTTACTACGAGCAGTACTTC | CASSLLGPYYEQYF
. | TRBD1 | TRBJ1-5 | TRBV29-1 | TGCAGCGTTGTCCAGGGACAGTATGGCAATCAGCCCCAGCATTTT | CSVVQGQYGNQPQHF
. | TRBD2 | TRBJ2-1 | TRBV20-1 | TGCAGTGCCCCGACTAGCGGGAGTTTCTATGAGCAGTTCTTC | CSAPTSGSFYEQFF
. | TRBD1 | TRBJ1-2 | TRBV6-5 | TGTGCCAGCAGTTTTGGGACAGGGGGCGCGGTTGGCTACACCTTC | CASSFGTGGAVGYTF
. | . | TRBJ2-5 | TRBV20-1 | TGCAGTGCCAAAACCGGGACACGTGAGACCCAGTACTTC | CSAKTGTRETQYF
. | TRBD2 | TRBJ2-7 | TRBV15 | TGTGCCACCAGCAGGGGACTAGCGGGAGCCTCCTACGAGCAGTACTTC | CATSRGLAGASYEQYF
. | TRBD2 | TRBJ2-3 | TRBV5-1 | TGCGCCAGCAGCTTGGCTCCTAGCGGGAACGCAGATACGCAGTATTTT | CASSLAPSGNADTQYF
. | . | TRBJ2-3 | TRBV29-1 | TGCAGCGTTGACTGGACCCGCGATACGCAGTATTTT | CSVDWTRDTQYF
. | TRBD2 | TRBJ2-1 | TRBV6-4 | TGTGCCAGCAGCCCGACTAGCGGGAGAACAAATGAGCAGTTCTTC | CASSPTSGRTNEQFF
. | TRBD1 | TRBJ2-7 | TRBV7-9 | TGTGCCAGCAGCTTAGGTTGGGGACAGGCGTACGAGCAGTACTTC | CASSLGWGQAYEQYF
once | . | TRBJ2-7 | TRBV5-1 | TGCGCCAGCAGCATTGACAGCATTTACGAGCAGTACTTC | CASSIDSIYEQYF
. | . | TRBJ2-4 | TRBV2 | TGTGCCAGCAGGATGGACAGTTTAGCCAAAAACATTCAGTACTTC | CASRMDSLAKNIQYF
. | . | TRBJ1-5 | TRBV20-1 | TGCAGTGTTAGCACAGGGAATCAGCCCCAGCATTTT | CSVSTGNQPQHF
. | TRBD2 | TRBJ2-7 | TRBV29-1 | TGCAGCGTGATGGGGACTAGCGGGAGTGAATCCTACGAGCAGTACTTC | CSVMGTSGSESYEQYF
. | . | TRBJ2-1 | TRBV29-1 | TGCAGCGTCCACCTGTCCCGACGGCCTCGGTCTGAGCAGTTCTTC | CSVHLSRRPRSEQFF
. | . | TRBJ2-4 | TRBV3-1 | TGTGCCAGCAGCCGAGGCCGGGACTCCAAAAACATTCAGTACTTC | CASSRGRDSKNIQYF
. | TRBD2 | TRBJ2-3 | TRBV5-1 | TGCGCCAGCAGCAGGATGGGACTAGCGTTAACAGATACGCAGTATTTT | CASSRMGLALTDTQYF
. | . | TRBJ2-1 | TRBV7-9 | TGTGCCAGCAGCAACCCACGGACAGCTGCCCTACACAATGAGCAGTTCTTC | CASSNPRTAALHNEQFF
. | TRBD1 | TRBJ2-7 | TRBV9 | TGTGCCAGCAGCGTAGGGACAGGGGAGGGCTACGAGCAGTACTTC | CASSVGTGEGYEQYF
. | . | TRBJ2-7 | TRBV9 | TGTGCCAGCAGCGTAGGAGGGCGTGTCACGATCTACGAGCAGTACTTC | CASSVGGRVTIYEQYF
. | TRBD1 | TRBJ1-2 | TRBV3-1 | TGTGCCAGCAGCCAAGACACGACAGGGAGGAATGGCTACACCTTC | CASSQDTTGRNGYTF
. | . | TRBJ1-4 | TRBV6-6 | TGTGCCAGCAGTTACGGGGGGTCACCTAATGAAAAACTGTTTTTT | CASSYGGSPNEKLFF
. | . | TRBJ1-2 | TRBV20-1 | TGCAGTGCTAGTACAGGCACTCGGGTCTATGGCTACACCTTC | CSASTGTRVYGYTF
. | . | TRBJ1-3 | TRBV12-3/TRBV12-4 | TGTGCCAGCGATAAACAGAACAGAAACACCATATATTTT | CASDKQNRNTIYF
. | . | TRBJ2-1 | TRBV6-5 | TGTGCCAGCAGCCCCGACAGGCCCGGTGCAGATGAGCAGTTCTTC | CASSPDRPGADEQFF
. | . | TRBJ1-6 | TRBV5-4 | TGTGCCAGCAGCTTAAGAAGGGCGCTAAATTCACCCCTCCACTTT | CASSLRRALNSPLHF